Below, 17 T cell receptor beta chains from the same sample are listed, as sequenced in a study of shared clonotypes between healthy human individuals (dated by TCRdb to about 2020). Library method: the immunoSEQ multiplex PCR assay. TCRdb limited this immuneACCESS table to in-frame rearrangements with V and J called. A share of clones is missing; checked studies link under half to unresolved V genes, and the rest is unexplained. The sample records 2 million to 2.5 million clones, approximately 96% of which are singletons. 0.1% to 0.15% of the sample lies in the top ten. Specimen: naive CD4+ T cells sorted from blood. This specimen's cell subset or site label, interpreted: CD45RA+ positively selected. The receptor source for this set is a man aged 18 to 29 in good health.

This clone was observed once. The chain links TRBV6-6 to TRBJ2-7, with D possibly TRBD2 on 5 matching bases. Germline V lookup: CDR1 MNHNY, CDR2 SVGAGI (reference sequence). The CDR3 contains 14 residues. Trimming took off 1 base at V and 4 bases at J, with 11 bases between the two ends. The CDR3 DNA is TGTGCCAGCAGTTACTTGAGGGATAGTTACGAGCAGTACTTC. Amino acids: CASSYLRDSYEQYF.

The chain recombines TRBV14 with TRBJ1-4; D unclear. The CDR3 loop spans 16 amino acids. CDR1 is SGHDN and CDR2 is FVKESK in the germline V gene. V lost 0 bases and J lost 2, with 10 bases in between. The CDR3 is CASSQDGRFTNEKLFF. The DNA for the CDR3 is TGTGCCAGCAGCCAAGATGGAAGGTTTACTAATGAAAAACTGTTTTTT.

V and J are TRBV9 and TRBJ2-3; TRBD2 matches at 7 bases. CDR1 is SGDLS and CDR2 is YYNGEE in the germline V gene. Trimming at V came to 3 bases and at J to 2 bases, leaving 6 bases not matched to a gene. The CDR3 has 15 amino acids. The CDR3 region is CASSAAGDVTDTQYF. In DNA, the CDR3 is TGTGCCAGCAGCGCGGCGGGGGACGTCACAGATACGCAGTATTTT.

In regard to this clone: Different DNA sequences within this sample yield the same CDR3. The chain employs TRBV5-1 and TRBJ1-2; D is unclear. With 0 bases removed from V and 6 bases from J, the gap between germline ends came to 9 bases. CDR1 SGHRS and CDR2 YFSETQ come from the germline V gene. The CDR3 is 13 amino acids. This CDR3 reads CASSLAGRDGYTF. The CDR3, as DNA: TGCGCCAGCAGCTTGGCGGGGAGGGATGGCTACACCTTC.

V usage is TRBV11-2 and J usage is TRBJ1-3, with no clear D. Germline CDR1 reads SGHAT; CDR2 reads FQNNGV. V was trimmed by 2 bases and J by 1 base, leaving 6 bases between them. The CDR3 runs to 14 residues. The CDR3 loop reads CASSLQFSGNTIYF. CDR3 in DNA: TGTGCCAGCAGCTTACAGTTTTCTGGAAACACCATATATTTT.

The chain carries TRBV4-1 and TRBJ1-2, with D hard to call. The germline V and J ends were trimmed by 1 base and 5 bases, with 11 bases remaining between them. The CDR3 is 14 amino acids. CDR1 and CDR2 from the germline V gene are MGHRA and YSYEKL. Here the CDR3 reads CASSQGDQGYGYTF. CDR3 sequence (DNA): TGCGCCAGCAGCCAAGGCGACCAAGGTTATGGCTACACCTTC.

The chain links TRBV30 to TRBJ2-7, with D unresolved. Trimming removed 3 bases at V and 12 bases at J, with 15 bases between. The CDR3 consists of 11 residues. Germline V CDR1 and CDR2: GTSNPN, SVGIG (reference sequence). CDR3 protein: CAWRNVALLYF. The CDR3 DNA sequence: TGTGCCTGGAGAAATGTGGCACTTCTGTACTTC.

This chain connects TRBV2 to TRBJ1-1; a possible D gene is TRBD1 (6 bases). Trimming pared 10 bases from V and 0 bases from J, leaving 18 bases between. CDR1 SNHLY and CDR2 FYNNEI come from the germline V gene. This CDR3 region has 15 residues. CDR3 nucleotides: TGTGCCATCCGAGGGGGGGGAGGCATGAACACTGAAGCTTTCTTT. It yields the protein CAIRGGGGMNTEAFF.

As regards this clone: Other DNA sequences in this specimen translate into the identical CDR3. The chain combines TRBV30 with TRBJ1-5; 8 nucleotides agree with TRBD1. The CDR3 loop spans 13 amino acids. Germline V gene data show CDR1 as GTSNPN and CDR2 as SVGIG (reference sequence). Germline trimming cut 5 bases from V and 4 bases from J; bases unmatched to any gene: 4. CDR3 in DNA: TGTGCCTGGGCGGGACAGGAAAATCAGCCCCAGCATTTT. This translates into CAWAGQENQPQHF.

Details on this clone: Other DNA sequences of this sample code for an identical CDR3. The CDR3 here is CASSQTSGRAYEQYF. The DNA for the CDR3 is TGCGCCAGCAGCCAGACTAGCGGGAGGGCATACGAGCAGTACTTC. This chain uses TRBV5-1 with TRBJ2-7; 14 bases are a match to TRBD2. The CDR3 runs to 15 residues. Germline loops: CDR1 SGHRS, CDR2 YFSETQ. Trimming at V came to 4 bases and at J to 4 bases, leaving 4 bases not matched to a gene.

The chain joins TRBV7-8 to TRBJ1-3, with D unclear. Trimming cost V 1 base and J 0 bases, with 10 bases left between them. Germline values: CDR1 SGHVS, CDR2 FQNEAQ. The CDR3 totals 16 residues. The DNA of the CDR3 is TGTGCCAGCAGCTTAGGATCCCGGGGCTCTGGAAACACCATATATTTT. It yields the protein CASSLGSRGSGNTIYF.

The chain combines TRBV30 with TRBJ2-7; D may be TRBD1 (7 bases). The CDR3 spans 15 residues. Germline CDR1 reads GTSNPN; CDR2 reads SVGIG (reference sequence). V shed 7 bases and J shed 2 bases, with 21 bases lying between them. CDR3 loop: CAFAGSGGSTYEQYF. In nucleotides, the CDR3 is TGTGCCTTTGCCGGATCAGGGGGGTCAACCTACGAGCAGTACTTC.

The rearrangement uses TRBV7-9 and TRBJ2-7, with 7 bases fitting TRBD1. CDR3 size: 14 residues. V shed 5 bases and J 1 base; nucleotides not matched to a gene: 5. CDR1 is SEHNR and CDR2 is FQNEAQ in the germline V gene (reference sequence). The CDR3 nucleotides read TGTGCCAGCAGCGCTGACAGGGTTTCCTACGAGCAGTACTTC. The encoded protein is CASSADRVSYEQYF.

The CDR3 bases are TGTGCCAGCAGTTACTCGGGAGGGGATGTGGCTTTCTTT. Translating it yields CASSYSGGDVAFF. The chain joins TRBV6-6 to TRBJ1-1, with a possible D match to TRBD1 (5 bases). CDR1 is MNHNY and CDR2 is SVGAGI in the germline V gene (reference sequence). The CDR3 spans 13 residues. V lost 0 bases to trimming and J lost 11 bases, with 13 bases between them.

The chain joins TRBV7-9 to TRBJ1-1; D remains ambiguous. The germline V and J ends were trimmed by 3 bases and 2 bases, with 10 bases remaining between them. This CDR3 contains 14 residues. CDR1 SEHNR and CDR2 FQNEAQ come from the germline V gene (reference sequence). CDR3 in DNA: TGTGCCAGCAGCTTTCCGGCGGCCAACACTGAAGCTTTCTTT. Encoded protein: CASSFPAANTEAFF. Complete variable domain (other parts from reference TRBV7-9 and TRBJ1-1): DTGVSQNPRHKITKRGQNVTFRCDPISEHNRLYWYRQTLGQGPEFLTYFQNEAQLEKSRLLSDRFSAERPKGSFSTLEIQRTEQGDSAMYLCASSFPAANTEAFFGQGTRLTVV.

The chain uses TRBV6-1 and TRBJ1-3; 11 bases align to TRBD1. The CDR3 runs 15 residues. Trimming at V came to 10 bases and at J to 3 bases, leaving 8 bases not matched to a gene. CDR1 and CDR2 (germline): MNHNS, SASEGT. CDR3 sequence: CATGQGALGGNTIYF. The CDR3 bases are TGTGCCACCGGACAGGGGGCTCTGGGTGGAAACACCATATATTTT.

The chain has TRBV5-6 and TRBJ2-7, with TRBD2 matching over 7 bases. Germline lookup yields CDR1 SGHDT and CDR2 YYEEEE. The CDR3 extends over 15 amino acids. Trimming removed 4 bases from V and 6 bases from J; junction bases left unmatched: 13. The CDR3 DNA reads as TGTGCCAGCAGCCCTCCCGGGACTACGCGGACCGAGCAGTACTTC. Residues: CASSPPGTTRTEQYF.